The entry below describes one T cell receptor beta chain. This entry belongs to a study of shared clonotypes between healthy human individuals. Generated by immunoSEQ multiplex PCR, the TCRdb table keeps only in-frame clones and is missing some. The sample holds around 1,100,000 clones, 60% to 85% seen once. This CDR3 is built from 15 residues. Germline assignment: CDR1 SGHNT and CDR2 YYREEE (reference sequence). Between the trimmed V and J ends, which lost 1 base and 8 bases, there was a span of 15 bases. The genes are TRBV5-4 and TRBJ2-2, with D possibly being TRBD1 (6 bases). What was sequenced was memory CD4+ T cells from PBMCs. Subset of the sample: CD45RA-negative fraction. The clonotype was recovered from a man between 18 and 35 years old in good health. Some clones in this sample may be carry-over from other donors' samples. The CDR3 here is CASSLKAGVPGELFF. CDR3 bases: TGTGCCAGCAGCTTGAAAGCAGGGGTTCCGGGGGAGCTGTTTTTT.